Included here is one T cell receptor beta chain sequence, with context. This sample was included in a study of blood T cell repertoires in COVID-19. The wider study: Samples came from the United States, Italy and Spain, spanning acute and convalescent COVID-19. The cDNA or gDNA used as material had been derived from T cells, B-cell-depleted T cells, or PBMCs.

Seattle researchers signed up patients amid active infection and tracked them longitudinally. Under the authors' procedure: Amplified reference gene primers provided the basis for estimating nucleated cell counts. Some clones are missing from TCRdb's copy, which holds only in-frame ones; the method was immunoSEQ multiplex PCR. The DNA gave D and trimming, while V, J and clone size come from that table. The table lists fewer than 700,000 clones, roughly nine tenths of them singletons. The receptor was isolated from a woman between 45 and 60 years old with COVID-19, enrolled during active disease. Sequencing used peripheral blood.

The CDR3 nucleotides read TGTGCCAGCATGCATACAGGCTATAATTCACCCCTCCACTTT. Protein sequence: CASMHTGYNSPLHF. The chain recombines TRBV6-5 with TRBJ1-6, with D tentatively TRBD1 (5 bases). The CDR3 spans 14 residues. Trimming pared 7 bases from V and 3 bases from J, leaving 10 bases between. Germline V gives CDR1 MNHEY, CDR2 SVGAGI.